This T cell receptor (beta chain) comes out of a study of cytomegalovirus exposure and HLA in healthy donors. The study's findings and limits: In most subjects, TCR beta sequences reportedly gave accurate predictions of HLA-A and HLA-B alleles. The authors listed 150 to 200 TCR beta chains as cytomegalovirus-associated.

About this clone itself: Its antigen is still unknown.

PCR amplification relied on 60 Vbeta primers (plus 13 Jbeta primers). Data came from immunoSEQ multiplex PCR; TCRdb stores just in-frame clones and leaves some out. Among 100,000 to 150,000 clones, about 80% were seen once, and the ten largest hold roughly 3%. From germline, CDR1 is SGHRS and CDR2 YFSETQ. V gave up 0 bases and J gave up 1 base; unmatched junction bases: 2. The CDR3 totals 15 residues. This TCR derives from a male donor in good health and CMV-seronegative. The specimen sequenced was PBMCs. This chain uses TRBV5-1 with TRBJ2-7, with 9 bases lining up with TRBD1. The CDR3 loop is CASSLDGQGSYEQYF. As DNA, the CDR3 is TGCGCCAGCAGCTTGGATGGACAGGGGTCCTACGAGCAGTACTTC.